What follows are 9 T cell receptor beta chains derived from one specimen sequenced in a study of control samples from healthy donors and cancer patients. Assay: immunoSEQ multiplex PCR; the TCRdb copy retains only in-frame clones and omits some. Of 150,000 or so clones listed, roughly 93% are singletons. Source material: blood. The receptors stem from a man aged 18 to 30 in good health.

The chain couples TRBV27 to TRBJ1-5; perhaps TRBD1 as D (5 bases). Per germline, CDR1 MNHEY and CDR2 SMNVEV (reference sequence). The CDR3 is made up of 13 amino acids. Trimming stripped 9 bases from V and 4 bases from J, with 13 bases between. DNA of the CDR3: TGTGCCAGTGGGTGGGGCAGAAATCAGCCCCAGCATTTT. This encodes CASGWGRNQPQHF.

The rearrangement joins TRBV19 to TRBJ1-5; TRBD1 aligns across 9 bases. The CDR3 covers 16 residues. Germline CDR1 LNHDA, CDR2 SQIVND (reference sequence). V was clipped by 2 bases and J by 6 bases; unmatched bases: 8. The CDR3 region has the DNA TGTGCCAGTAGTATATACCCCGGACAGGGGAGTCAGCCCCAGCATTTT. Translating it yields CASSIYPGQGSQPQHF.

The genes are TRBV13 and TRBJ2-6; D gene uncertain. V was pared by 2 bases and J by 0 bases, with 2 bases between. Germline CDR1 and CDR2: PRHDT and FYEKMQ (reference sequence). The CDR3 totals 14 residues. Here the CDR3 DNA reads TGTGCCAGCAGCTTACTCTCTGGGGCCAACGTCCTGACTTTC. Protein product: CASSLLSGANVLTF.

The gene calls are TRBV24-1 and TRBJ1-1; D is unclear. V gave up 4 bases and J gave up 6 bases, with 5 bases separating them. Germline assignment: CDR1 KGHDR and CDR2 SFDVKD. The CDR3 consists of 11 residues. CDR3 in DNA: TGTGCCACCAGTGAGGGTCCTGAAGCTTTCTTT. Its protein is CATSEGPEAFF.

The V call is TRBV28, the J call TRBJ1-2; 9 bases map to TRBD1. The junction had 11 bases not matched to a gene; V was cut back by 5 bases and J by 4 bases. Germline V gives CDR1 MDHEN, CDR2 SYDVKM. The CDR3 length is 16 residues. The CDR3 loop reads CASSQQTGGWGYGYTF. The CDR3 DNA reads as TGTGCCAGCAGTCAACAGACAGGGGGTTGGGGCTATGGCTACACCTTC.

V is TRBV28 and J is TRBJ1-5; D is perhaps TRBD1 (6 bases). V lost 5 bases to trimming and J lost 7 bases, with 15 bases between them. The CDR3 totals 14 residues. Germline values: CDR1 MDHEN, CDR2 SYDVKM. CDR3 protein: CASSHLGRGQPQHF. For the CDR3, the DNA is TGTGCCAGCAGTCACCTCGGGAGGGGGCAGCCCCAGCATTTT. Full variable domain (remainder filled in from reference TRBV28 and TRBJ1-5): DVKVTQSSRYLVKRTGEKVFLECVQDMDHENMFWYRQDPGLGLRLIYFSYDVKMKEKGDIPEGYSVSREKKERFSLILESASTNQTSMYLCASSHLGRGQPQHFGDGTRLSIL.

This clone was picked up a small number of times. This rearrangement joins TRBV2 to TRBJ1-2; the D gene is possibly TRBD1 (5 bases). V was pared by 4 bases and J by 8 bases, with 14 bases between. In germline, CDR1 is SNHLY, CDR2 FYNNEI. CDR3 length equals 13 residues. CDR3 nucleotides: TGTGCCAGCAGTGTCGGGGGTCGCAGGGGCTACACCTTC. Translating it yields CASSVGGRRGYTF.

V gene TRBV5-4 combines with J gene TRBJ2-7; no definite D call. The germline gives CDR1 SGHNT, CDR2 YYREEE (reference sequence). The CDR3 is 13 amino acids. V shed 4 bases and J shed 4 bases, with 12 bases lying between them. The CDR3 nucleotides are TGTGCCAGCAGCCTCTCGTCCGGGTACGAGCAGTACTTC. Translating gives CASSLSSGYEQYF.

V is TRBV13 and J is TRBJ2-5, with 8 bases that match TRBD1. Germline CDR1 reads PRHDT; CDR2 reads FYEKMQ (reference sequence). The CDR3 contains 15 residues. With V trimmed by 5 bases and J by 4 bases, 9 bases remained unmatched. The CDR3 here is CASSPPQGARETQYF. The CDR3 DNA is TGTGCCAGCAGCCCGCCCCAGGGGGCGAGAGAGACCCAGTACTTC.